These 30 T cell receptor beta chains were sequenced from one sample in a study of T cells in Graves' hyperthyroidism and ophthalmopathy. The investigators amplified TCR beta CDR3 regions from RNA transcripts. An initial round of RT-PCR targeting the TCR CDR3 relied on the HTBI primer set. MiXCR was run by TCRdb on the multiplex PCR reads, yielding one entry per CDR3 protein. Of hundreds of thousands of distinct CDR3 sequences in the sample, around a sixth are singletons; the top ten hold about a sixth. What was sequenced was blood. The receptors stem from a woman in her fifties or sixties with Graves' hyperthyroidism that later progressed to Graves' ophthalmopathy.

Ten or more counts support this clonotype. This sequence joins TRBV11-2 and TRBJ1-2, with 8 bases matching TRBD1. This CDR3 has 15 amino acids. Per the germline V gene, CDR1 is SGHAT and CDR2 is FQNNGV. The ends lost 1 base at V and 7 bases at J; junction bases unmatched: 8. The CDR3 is CASSLGVRGLVGYTF. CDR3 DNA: TGTGCCAGCAGCTTAGGCGTCAGGGGGCTCGTTGGCTACACCTTC.

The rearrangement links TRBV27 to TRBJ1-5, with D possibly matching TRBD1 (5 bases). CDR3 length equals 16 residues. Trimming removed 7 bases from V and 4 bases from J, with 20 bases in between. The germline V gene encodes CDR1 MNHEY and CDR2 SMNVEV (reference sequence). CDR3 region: CASTPGGGVTNQPQHF. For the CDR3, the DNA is TGTGCCAGCACCCCTGGGGGGGGGGTTACTAATCAGCCCCAGCATTTT.

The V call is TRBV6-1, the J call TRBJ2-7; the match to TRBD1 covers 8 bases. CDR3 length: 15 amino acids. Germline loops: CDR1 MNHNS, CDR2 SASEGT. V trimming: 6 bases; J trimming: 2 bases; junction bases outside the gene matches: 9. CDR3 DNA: TGTGCCAGCAGCACACAGGGGGTCCCTCCCTACGAGCAGTACTTC. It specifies CASSTQGVPPYEQYF.

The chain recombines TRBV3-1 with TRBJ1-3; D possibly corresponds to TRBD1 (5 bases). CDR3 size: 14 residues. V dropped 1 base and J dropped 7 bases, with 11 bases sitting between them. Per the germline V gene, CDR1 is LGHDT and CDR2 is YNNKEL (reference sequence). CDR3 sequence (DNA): TGTGCCAGCAGCCAAGTCGACAGAACCAACACCATATATTTT. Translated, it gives CASSQVDRTNTIYF.

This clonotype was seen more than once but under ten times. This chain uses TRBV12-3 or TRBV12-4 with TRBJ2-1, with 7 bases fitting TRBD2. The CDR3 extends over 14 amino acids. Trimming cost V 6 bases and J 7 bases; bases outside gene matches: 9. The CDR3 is CASRRGERDNEQFF. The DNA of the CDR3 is TGTGCCAGCAGACGGGGGGAGAGGGATAATGAGCAGTTCTTC.

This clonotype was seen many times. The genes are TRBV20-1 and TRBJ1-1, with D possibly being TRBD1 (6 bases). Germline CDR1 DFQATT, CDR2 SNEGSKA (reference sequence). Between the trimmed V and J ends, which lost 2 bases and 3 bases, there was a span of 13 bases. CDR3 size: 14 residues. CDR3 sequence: CSARSRGIYTEAFF. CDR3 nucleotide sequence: TGCAGTGCTAGAAGCAGGGGTATCTACACTGAAGCTTTCTTT.

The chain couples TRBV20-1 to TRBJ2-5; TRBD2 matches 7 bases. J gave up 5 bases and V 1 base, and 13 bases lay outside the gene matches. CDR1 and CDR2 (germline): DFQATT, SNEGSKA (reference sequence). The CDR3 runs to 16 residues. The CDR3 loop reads CSARARLAGVTETQYF. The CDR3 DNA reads TGCAGTGCTAGAGCCAGACTAGCAGGAGTGACGGAGACCCAGTACTTC.

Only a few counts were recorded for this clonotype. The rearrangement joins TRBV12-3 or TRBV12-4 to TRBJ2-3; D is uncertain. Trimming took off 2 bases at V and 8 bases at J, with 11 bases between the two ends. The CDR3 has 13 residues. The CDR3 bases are TGTGCCAGCAGTTTAACACCCCAGGCTACGCAGTATTTT. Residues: CASSLTPQATQYF.

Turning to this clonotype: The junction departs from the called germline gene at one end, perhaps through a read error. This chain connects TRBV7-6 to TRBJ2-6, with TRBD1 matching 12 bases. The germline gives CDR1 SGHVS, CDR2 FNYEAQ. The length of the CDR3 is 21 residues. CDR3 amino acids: CASSSQPRPGQGATGANVPTF. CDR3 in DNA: TGTGCCAGCAGCTCACAACCACGACCGGGACAGGGGGCAACTGGGGCCAACGTCCCGACTTTC.

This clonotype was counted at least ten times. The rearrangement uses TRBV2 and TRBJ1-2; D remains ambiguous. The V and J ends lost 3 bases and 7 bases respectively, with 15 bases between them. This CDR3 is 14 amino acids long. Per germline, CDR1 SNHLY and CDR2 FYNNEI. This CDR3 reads CASSDNRDPVGYTF. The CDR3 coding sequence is TGTGCCAGCAGTGATAATCGGGATCCCGTTGGCTACACCTTC.

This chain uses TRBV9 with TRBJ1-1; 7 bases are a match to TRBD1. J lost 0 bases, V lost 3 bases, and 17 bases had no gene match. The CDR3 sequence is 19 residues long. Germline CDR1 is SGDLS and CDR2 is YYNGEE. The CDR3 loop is CASSDSSKDRIPLNTEAFF. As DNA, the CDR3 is TGTGCCAGCAGCGATAGCTCAAAGGACAGGATTCCCTTGAACACTGAAGCTTTCTTT. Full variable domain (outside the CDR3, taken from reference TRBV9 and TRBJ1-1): DSGVTQTPKHLITATGQRVTLRCSPRSGDLSVYWYQQSLDQGLQFLIQYYNGEERAKGNILERFSAQQFPDLHSELNLSSLELGDSALYFCASSDSSKDRIPLNTEAFFGQGTRLTVV.

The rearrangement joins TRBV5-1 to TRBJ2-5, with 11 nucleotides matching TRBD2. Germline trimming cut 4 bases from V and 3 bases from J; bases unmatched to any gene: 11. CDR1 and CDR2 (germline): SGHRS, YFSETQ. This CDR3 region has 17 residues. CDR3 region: CASSPNTGTSGKETQYF. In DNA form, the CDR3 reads TGCGCCAGCAGCCCTAACACCGGGACTAGCGGAAAAGAGACCCAGTACTTC.

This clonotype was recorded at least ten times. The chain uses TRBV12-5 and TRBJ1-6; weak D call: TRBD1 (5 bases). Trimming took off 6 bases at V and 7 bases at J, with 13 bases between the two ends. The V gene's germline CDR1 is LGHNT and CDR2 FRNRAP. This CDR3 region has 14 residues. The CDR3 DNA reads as TGTGCTAGTGGCGAACAGGCGGGAAATTCACCCCTCCACTTT. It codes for CASGEQAGNSPLHF.

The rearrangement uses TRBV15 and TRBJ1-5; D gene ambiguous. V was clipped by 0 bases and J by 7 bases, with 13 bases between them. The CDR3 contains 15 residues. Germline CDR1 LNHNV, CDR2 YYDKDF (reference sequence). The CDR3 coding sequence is TGTGCCACCAGCAGAGATGTAAGGGTGGAACAGCCCCAGCATTTT. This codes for CATSRDVRVEQPQHF.

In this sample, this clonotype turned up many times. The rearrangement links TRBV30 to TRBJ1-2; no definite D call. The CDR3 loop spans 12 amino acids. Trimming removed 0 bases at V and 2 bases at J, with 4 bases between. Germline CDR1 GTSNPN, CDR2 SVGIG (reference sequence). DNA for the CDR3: TGTGCCTGGAGTGTAACCAACTATGGCTACACCTTC. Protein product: CAWSVTNYGYTF.

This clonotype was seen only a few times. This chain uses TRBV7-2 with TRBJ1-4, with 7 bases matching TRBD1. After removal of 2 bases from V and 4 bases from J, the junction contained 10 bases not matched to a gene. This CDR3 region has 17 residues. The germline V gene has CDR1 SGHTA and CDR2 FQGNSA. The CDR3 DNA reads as TGTGCCAGCAGCTTATCTCCGCCGGGACAGCATAATGAAAAACTGTTTTTT. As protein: CASSLSPPGQHNEKLFF.

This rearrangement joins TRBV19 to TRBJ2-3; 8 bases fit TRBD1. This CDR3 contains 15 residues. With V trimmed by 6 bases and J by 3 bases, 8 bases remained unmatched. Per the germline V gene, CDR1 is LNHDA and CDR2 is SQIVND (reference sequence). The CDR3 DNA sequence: TGTGCCAGTAGACCGGACAGGGTGGGGACAGATACGCAGTATTTT. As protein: CASRPDRVGTDTQYF.

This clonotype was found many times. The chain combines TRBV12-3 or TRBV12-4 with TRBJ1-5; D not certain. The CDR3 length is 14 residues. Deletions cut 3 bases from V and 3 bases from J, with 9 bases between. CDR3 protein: CASSFGFDNQPQHF. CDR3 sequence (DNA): TGTGCCAGCAGTTTCGGCTTTGACAATCAGCCCCAGCATTTT.

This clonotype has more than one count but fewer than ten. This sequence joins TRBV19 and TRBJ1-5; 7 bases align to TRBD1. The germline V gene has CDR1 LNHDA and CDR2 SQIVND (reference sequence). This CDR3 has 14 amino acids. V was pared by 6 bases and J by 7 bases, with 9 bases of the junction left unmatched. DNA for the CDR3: TGTGCCAGTAGAGTGGAGGGGGCAGGGCAGCCCCAGCATTTT. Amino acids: CASRVEGAGQPQHF.

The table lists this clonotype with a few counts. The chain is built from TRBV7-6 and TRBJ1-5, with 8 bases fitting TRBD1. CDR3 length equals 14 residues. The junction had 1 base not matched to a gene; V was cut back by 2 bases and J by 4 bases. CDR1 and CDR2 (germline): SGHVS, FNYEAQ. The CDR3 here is CASSLWDRNQPQHF. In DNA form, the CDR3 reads TGTGCCAGCAGCTTATGGGACAGGAATCAGCCCCAGCATTTT.

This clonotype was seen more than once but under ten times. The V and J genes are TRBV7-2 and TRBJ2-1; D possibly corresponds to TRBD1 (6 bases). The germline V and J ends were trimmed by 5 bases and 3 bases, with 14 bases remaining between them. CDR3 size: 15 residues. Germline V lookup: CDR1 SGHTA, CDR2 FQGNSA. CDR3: CASSPGSGDYNEQFF. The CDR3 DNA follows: TGTGCCAGCAGCCCAGGCTCAGGGGACTACAATGAGCAGTTCTTC.

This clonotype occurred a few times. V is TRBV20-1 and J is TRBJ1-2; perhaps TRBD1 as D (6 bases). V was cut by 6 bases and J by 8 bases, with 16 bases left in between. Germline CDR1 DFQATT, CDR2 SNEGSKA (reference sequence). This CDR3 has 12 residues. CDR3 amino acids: CSAQQGPWGYTF. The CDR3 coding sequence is TGCAGTGCGCAACAGGGACCTTGGGGCTACACCTTC.

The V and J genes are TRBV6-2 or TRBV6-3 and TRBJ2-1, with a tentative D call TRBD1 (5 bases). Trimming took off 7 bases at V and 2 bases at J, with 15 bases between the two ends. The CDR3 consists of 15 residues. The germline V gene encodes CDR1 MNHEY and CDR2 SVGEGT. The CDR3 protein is CASTQYRQTYNEQFF. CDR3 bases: TGTGCCAGCACCCAATACAGACAGACCTACAATGAGCAGTTCTTC.

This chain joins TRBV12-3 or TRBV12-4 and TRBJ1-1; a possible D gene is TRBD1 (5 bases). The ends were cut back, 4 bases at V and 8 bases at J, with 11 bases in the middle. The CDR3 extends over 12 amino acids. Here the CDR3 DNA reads TGTGCCAGCAGTTGGACAACCGAAGAAGCTTTCTTT. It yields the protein CASSWTTEEAFF.

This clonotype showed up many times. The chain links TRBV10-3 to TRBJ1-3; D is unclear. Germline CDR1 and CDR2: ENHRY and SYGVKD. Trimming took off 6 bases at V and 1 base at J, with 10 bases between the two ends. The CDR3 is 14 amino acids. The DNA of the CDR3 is TGTGCCATCAGCTTCGACGGATCTGGAAACACCATATATTTT. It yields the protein CAISFDGSGNTIYF.

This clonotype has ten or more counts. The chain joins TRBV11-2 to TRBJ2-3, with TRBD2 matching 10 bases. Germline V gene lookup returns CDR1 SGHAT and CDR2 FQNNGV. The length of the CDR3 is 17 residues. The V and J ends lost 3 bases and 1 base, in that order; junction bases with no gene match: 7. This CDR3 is CASSFLVAGGGTDTQYF. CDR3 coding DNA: TGTGCCAGCAGCTTCTTGGTAGCGGGGGGAGGCACAGATACGCAGTATTTT.

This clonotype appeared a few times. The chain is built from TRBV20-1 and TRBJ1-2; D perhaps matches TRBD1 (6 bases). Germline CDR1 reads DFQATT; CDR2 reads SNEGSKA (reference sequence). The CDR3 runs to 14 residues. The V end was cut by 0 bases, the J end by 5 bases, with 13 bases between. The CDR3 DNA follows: TGCAGTGCTAGAGATGCGCAGGGGAGGTATGGCTACACCTTC. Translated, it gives CSARDAQGRYGYTF.

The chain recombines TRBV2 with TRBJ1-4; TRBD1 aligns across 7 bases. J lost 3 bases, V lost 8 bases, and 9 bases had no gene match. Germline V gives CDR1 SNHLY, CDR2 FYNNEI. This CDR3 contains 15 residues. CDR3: CASHQQGQPNEKLFF. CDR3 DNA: TGTGCCAGCCACCAACAGGGACAGCCTAATGAAAAACTGTTTTTT.

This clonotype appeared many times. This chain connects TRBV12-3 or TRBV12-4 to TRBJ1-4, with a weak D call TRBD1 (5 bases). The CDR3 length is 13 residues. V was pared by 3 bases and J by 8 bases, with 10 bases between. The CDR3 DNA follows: TGTGCCAGCAGTTTGGGGCCTGGAGAAAAACTGTTTTTT. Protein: CASSLGPGEKLFF.

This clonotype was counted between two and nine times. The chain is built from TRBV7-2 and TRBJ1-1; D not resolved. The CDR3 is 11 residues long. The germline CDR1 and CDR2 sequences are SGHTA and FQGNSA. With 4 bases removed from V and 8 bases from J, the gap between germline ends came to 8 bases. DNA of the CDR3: TGTGCCAGCAGCTCATATTGGGAAGCTTTCTTT. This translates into CASSSYWEAFF.